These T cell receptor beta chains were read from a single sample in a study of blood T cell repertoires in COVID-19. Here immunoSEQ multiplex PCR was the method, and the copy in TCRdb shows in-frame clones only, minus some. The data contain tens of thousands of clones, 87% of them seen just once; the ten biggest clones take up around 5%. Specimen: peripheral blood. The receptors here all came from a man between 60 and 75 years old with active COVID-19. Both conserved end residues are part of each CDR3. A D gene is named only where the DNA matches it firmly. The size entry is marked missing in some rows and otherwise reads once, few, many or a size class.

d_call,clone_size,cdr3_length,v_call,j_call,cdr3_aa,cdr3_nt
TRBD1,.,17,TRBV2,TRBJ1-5,CASSLFRTGDSNQPQHF,TGTGCCAGCAGCCTCTTCAGGACAGGTGATAGCAATCAGCCCCAGCATTTT
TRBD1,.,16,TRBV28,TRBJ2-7,CASSSPGTGGHYEQYF,TGTGCCAGCAGTTCCCCCGGGACAGGAGGGCACTACGAGCAGTACTTC
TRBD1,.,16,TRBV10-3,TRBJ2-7,CAISGGGQGGAYEQYF,TGTGCCATCAGCGGAGGGGGACAGGGGGGCGCCTACGAGCAGTACTTC
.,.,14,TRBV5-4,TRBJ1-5,CASSKAGAGQPQHF,TGTGCCAGCAGCAAGGCGGGGGCAGGGCAGCCCCAGCATTTT
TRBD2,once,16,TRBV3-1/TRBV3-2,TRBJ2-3,CASSQGTSGRLDTQYF,TGTGCCAGCAGCCAAGGGACTAGCGGACGATTAGATACGCAGTATTTT
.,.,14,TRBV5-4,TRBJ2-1,CASSLGDSVNEQFF,TGTGCCAGCAGCTTGGGGGACTCAGTCAATGAGCAGTTCTTC
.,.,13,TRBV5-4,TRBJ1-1,CASSLAGNTEAFF,TGTGCCAGCAGCTTGGCAGGAAACACTGAAGCTTTCTTT
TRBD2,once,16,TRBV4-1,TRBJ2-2,CASSQDPSGGIGELFF,TGCGCCAGCAGCCAAGATCCTAGCGGGGGCATCGGGGAGCTGTTTTTT
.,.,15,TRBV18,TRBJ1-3,CASSPDINSGNTIYF,TGTGCCAGCTCACCGGACATTAACTCTGGAAACACCATATATTTT
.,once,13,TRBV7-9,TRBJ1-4,CAAGGELNEKLFF,TGTGCCGCCGGCGGGGAACTTAATGAAAAACTGTTTTTT
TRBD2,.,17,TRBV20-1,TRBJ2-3,CSASQRGGSRSTDTQYF,TGCAGTGCTAGTCAGCGGGGGGGCAGTAGGTCGACAGATACGCAGTATTTT
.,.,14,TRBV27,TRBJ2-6,CASRSGSGANVLTF,TGTGCCAGCCGATCGGGGTCTGGGGCCAACGTCCTGACTTTC
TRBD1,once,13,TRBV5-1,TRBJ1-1,CASSPQGAAEAFF,TGCGCCAGCAGCCCACAGGGGGCTGCTGAAGCTTTCTTT
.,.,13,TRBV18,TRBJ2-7,CASSRARNYEQYF,TGTGCCAGCTCGCGGGCGAGAAACTACGAGCAGTACTTC
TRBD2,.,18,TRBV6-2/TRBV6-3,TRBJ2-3,CASSNLLAGTTSTDTQYF,TGTGCCAGCAGTAATCTTCTAGCGGGGACGACTAGCACAGATACGCAGTATTTT
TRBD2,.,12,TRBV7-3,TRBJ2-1,CASSLGGAQQFF,TGTGCCAGCAGCCTCGGGGGGGCTCAGCAGTTCTTC
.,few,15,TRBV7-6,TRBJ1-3,CASSPDSQTGNTIYF,TGTGCCAGCAGCCCGGACAGCCAAACGGGAAACACCATATATTTT
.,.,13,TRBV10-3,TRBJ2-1,CAAQPTLHNEQFF,TGTGCCGCCCAACCAACATTGCACAATGAGCAGTTCTTC
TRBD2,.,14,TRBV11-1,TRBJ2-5,CASSPGLAGETQYF,TGTGCCAGCAGCCCGGGACTAGCGGGAGAAACCCAGTACTTC
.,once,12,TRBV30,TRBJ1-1,CALNFGNTEAFF,TGTGCCTTGAATTTCGGGAACACTGAAGCTTTCTTT
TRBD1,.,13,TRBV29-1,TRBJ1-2,CSVSTGGILSYTF,TGCAGCGTGTCGACAGGGGGCATTTTAAGCTACACCTTC
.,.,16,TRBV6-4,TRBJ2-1,CASSEYGGLGSNEQFF,TGTGCCAGCAGTGAATACGGGGGGCTGGGGAGTAATGAGCAGTTCTTC
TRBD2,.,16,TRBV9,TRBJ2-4,CASSASAGEGKNIQYF,TGTGCCAGCAGCGCCTCGGCGGGGGAAGGCAAAAACATTCAGTACTTC
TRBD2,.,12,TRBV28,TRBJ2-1,CASRASGPEQFF,TGTGCCAGCAGGGCTAGCGGACCGGAGCAGTTCTTC
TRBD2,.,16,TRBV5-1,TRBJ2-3,CASSLGGTSGADTQYF,TGCGCCAGCAGCTTGGGCGGGACTAGCGGCGCAGATACGCAGTATTTT
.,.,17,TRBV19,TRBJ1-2,CASSHYGRGGDNYGYTF,TGTGCCAGTAGCCACTATGGCAGGGGAGGGGATAACTATGGCTACACCTTC
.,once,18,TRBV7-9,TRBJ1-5,CASSLAGAGPYLLSAQHF,TGTGCCAGCAGCTTAGCGGGCGCAGGGCCCTACTTACTATCAGCCCAGCATTTT
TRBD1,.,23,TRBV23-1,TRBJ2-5,CASSQSKDSGGVSPPQTEETQYF,TGCGCCAGCAGTCAATCTAAGGATTCAGGGGGCGTTTCGCCTCCTCAAACAGAAGAGACCCAGTACTTC
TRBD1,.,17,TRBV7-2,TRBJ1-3,CASSFQGAIYSGNTIYF,TGTGCCAGCAGCTTCCAGGGGGCGATATATTCTGGAAACACCATATATTTT